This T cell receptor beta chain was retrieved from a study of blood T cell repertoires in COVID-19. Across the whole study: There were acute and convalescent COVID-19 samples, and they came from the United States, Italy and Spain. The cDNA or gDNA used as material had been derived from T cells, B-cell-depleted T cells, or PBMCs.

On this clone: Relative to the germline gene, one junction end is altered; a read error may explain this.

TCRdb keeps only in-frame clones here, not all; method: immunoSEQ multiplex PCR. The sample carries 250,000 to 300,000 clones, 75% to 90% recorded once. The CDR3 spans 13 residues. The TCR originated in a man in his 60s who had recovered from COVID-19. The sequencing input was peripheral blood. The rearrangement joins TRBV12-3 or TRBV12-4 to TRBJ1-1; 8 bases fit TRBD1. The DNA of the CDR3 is TGTGCCAGCAGTGCAACCCAGGGGGCACGTCGCCTCTTT. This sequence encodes CASSATQGARRLF.